This T cell receptor (beta chain) was observed in a study of lymphopenia after photon versus proton radiotherapy. Whole-study results and caveats: Survival link was tested only in deceased patients; proton benefit remains a possibility. Relative stability marked proton patients; photon patients lost diversity and naive cells. After lymphocyte nadir, photon-treated repertoires showed oligoclonal expansion, especially CD8+ Temra. In patients who died, overall survival fell as post-nadir TCR diversity dropped more.

About this clone itself: The antigen is unknown.

The CDR3 sequence is 19 residues long. V was pared by 8 bases and J by 1 base, with 29 bases between. Germline values: CDR1 KGHSH, CDR2 LQKENI. Some clones are missing from TCRdb's copy, which holds only in-frame ones; the method was immunoSEQ multiplex PCR. Of about 26,000 clones listed, 90% are singletons. The rearrangement joins TRBV18 to TRBJ1-1; a possible D gene is TRBD1 (6 bases). This TCR was sampled from a woman aged 45-60 years with cholangiocarcinoma. This sample comprised peripheral blood, obtained from a patient treated with photon-based radiotherapy. CDR3 residues: CASLQGGVAAGVGNTEAFF. The DNA for the CDR3 is TGTGCCAGCCTTCAAGGGGGGGTCGCCGCAGGGGTGGGGAACACTGAAGCTTTCTTT. Complete variable domain (other parts from reference TRBV18 and TRBJ1-1): NAGVMQNPRHLVRRRGQEARLRCSPMKGHSHVYWYRQLPEEGLKFMVYLQKENIIDESGMPKERFSAEFPKEGPSILRIQQVVRGDSAAYFCASLQGGVAAGVGNTEAFFGQGTRLTVV.